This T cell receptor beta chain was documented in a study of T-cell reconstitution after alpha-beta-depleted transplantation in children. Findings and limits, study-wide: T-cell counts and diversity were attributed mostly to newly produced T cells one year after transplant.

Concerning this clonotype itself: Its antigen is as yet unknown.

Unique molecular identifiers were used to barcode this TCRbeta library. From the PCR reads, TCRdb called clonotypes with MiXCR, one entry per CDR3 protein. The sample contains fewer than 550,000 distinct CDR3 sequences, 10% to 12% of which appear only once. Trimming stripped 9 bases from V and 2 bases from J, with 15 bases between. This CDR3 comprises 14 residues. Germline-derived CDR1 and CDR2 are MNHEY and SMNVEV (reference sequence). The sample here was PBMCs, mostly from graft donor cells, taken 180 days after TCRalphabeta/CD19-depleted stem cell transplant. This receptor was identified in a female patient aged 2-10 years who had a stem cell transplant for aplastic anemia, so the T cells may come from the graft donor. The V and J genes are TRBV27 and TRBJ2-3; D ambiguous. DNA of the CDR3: TGTGCCAGTAAAGGGCTAGACTCCACAGATACGCAGTATTTT. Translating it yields CASKGLDSTDTQYF.